The subject of this entry is one TCR beta chain. Its antigen is undetermined. Through a sample-barcoded 5' primer and a J-beta primer mix, a second PCR was run for about 6 to 11 cycles. TCRdb re-called the 5' RACE reads through MiXCR, storing one row per CDR3 protein. Of 1.5 million or so distinct CDR3 sequences listed, less than 45% are singletons. This entry belongs to a study of blood T cells in healthy people across ages. Findings and limits, study-wide: In these data, TCR beta diversity tracked strongly with naive T cell percentage. Unknown donor CMV status possibly confounded expanded clonotype changes. Roughly linear age-related decline in beta diversity appeared, significant by age around 36.

Germline V gene sequence: CDR1 MGHDK, CDR2 SYGVNS. There are 16 residues in the CDR3. V was shortened by 4 bases and J by 0 bases, with 14 bases between the two germline ends. The sequence was obtained from a woman between 18 and 29 years old in good health. Sequencing was performed on blood. The chain recombines TRBV25-1 with TRBJ2-3; D is perhaps TRBD1 (6 bases). CDR3 region: CASSGRQATSTDTQYF. CDR3 in DNA: TGTGCCAGCAGTGGGCGACAGGCGACTAGCACAGATACGCAGTATTTT.